Listed below are T cell receptor beta chains from one sample, sequenced in a study of blood T cell repertoires in COVID-19. The method was immunoSEQ multiplex PCR; TCRdb's version includes in-frame clones alone and lacks a portion of them. The sample lists 90,000 to 100,000 clones; around 88% were seen once. The sequenced sample consisted of peripheral blood. These receptor sequences come from a man aged 80 or over with acute or convalescent COVID-19. Each CDR3 is given with its conserved first and last residue. The D gene is left open where the match is weak. Size tells how often a clone was seen (once, few, many) or the class of an expanded clone, and some rows leave it out.

j_call clone_size v_call d_call cdr3_aa cdr3_nt
TRBJ1-4 once TRBV6-5 NA CASSYSGGRNEKLFF TGTGCCAGCAGTTACAGTGGAGGGAGGAATGAAAAACTGTTTTTT
TRBJ1-3 NA TRBV4-3 TRBD1 CASSLAAVGTGSGNTIYF TGCGCCAGCAGCCTAGCCGCGGTCGGGACAGGCTCTGGAAACACCATATATTTT
TRBJ1-4 NA TRBV19 NA CASSILGATNEKLFF TGTGCCAGTAGTATTCTAGGGGCAACTAATGAAAAACTGTTTTTT
TRBJ2-7 NA TRBV6-1 TRBD2 CASSGRLVGTSGTPPYEQYF TGTGCCAGCAGTGGGCGTCTAGTAGGGACTAGCGGGACGCCCCCCTACGAGCAGTACTTC
TRBJ2-1 NA TRBV24-1 NA CATSDFLAREQFF TGTGCCACCAGTGATTTTCTAGCGCGTGAGCAGTTCTTC
TRBJ1-1 NA TRBV5-1 NA CASSLYGRANTEAFF TGCGCCAGCAGCTTGTACGGCAGGGCGAACACTGAAGCTTTCTTT
TRBJ2-7 NA TRBV7-2 TRBD2 CASSPDSGRAWREQYF TGTGCCAGCAGCCCAGACAGCGGGAGGGCCTGGAGAGAGCAGTACTTC
TRBJ2-1 NA TRBV28 NA CASSPRLEVWNEQFF TGTGCCAGCAGCCCCCGACTAGAGGTATGGAATGAGCAGTTCTTC
TRBJ2-3 NA TRBV19 TRBD2 CASSMRVAGSRPSTDTQYF TGTGCCAGTAGTATGCGGGTAGCGGGCTCACGTCCAAGCACAGATACGCAGTATTTT
TRBJ2-4 NA TRBV28 TRBD2 CASSSGTSAPQNIQYF TGTGCCAGCAGTTCCGGGACTAGCGCGCCCCAAAACATTCAGTACTTC
TRBJ1-4 NA TRBV6-5 TRBD1 CATREGQGVEKLFF TGTGCCACCCGAGAAGGACAGGGGGTTGAAAAACTGTTTTTT
TRBJ2-7 NA TRBV5-4 TRBD2 CASSPYSGSSYEQYF TGTGCCAGCAGCCCATATAGCGGGAGCTCCTACGAGCAGTACTTC
TRBJ2-1 NA TRBV15 TRBD2 CATSRDGRERVNEQFF TGTGCCACCAGCAGAGATGGGCGGGAGAGGGTCAATGAGCAGTTCTTC
TRBJ2-3 NA TRBV7-2 NA CASSRSLPTDTQYF TGTGCCAGCAGTCGGAGTCTCCCCACAGATACGCAGTATTTT
TRBJ1-5 NA TRBV7-2 TRBD1 CASSRQGAGGNSNQPQHF TGTGCCAGCAGCAGACAGGGGGCAGGAGGTAATAGCAATCAGCCCCAGCATTTT
TRBJ1-2 NA TRBV11-1 TRBD1 CASRTSGTGDGYTF TGTGCCAGCAGGACCTCCGGGACAGGGGATGGCTACACCTTC
TRBJ2-3 NA TRBV29-1 TRBD2 CSVENGLAGGPDTQYF TGCAGCGTTGAGAACGGACTAGCGGGAGGGCCCGATACGCAGTATTTT
TRBJ2-2 NA TRBV18 NA CASSPSGFLTGELFF TGTGCCAGCTCACCATCCGGGTTTCTAACCGGGGAGCTGTTTTTT
TRBJ2-5 NA TRBV7-8 NA CASSHHREGETQYF TGTGCCAGCAGCCACCACAGGGAGGGGGAGACCCAGTACTTC
TRBJ2-5 NA TRBV19 TRBD1 CASSRQGRRWETQYF TGTGCCAGTAGCCGACAGGGTAGGAGGTGGGAGACCCAGTACTTC
TRBJ2-5 few TRBV7-9 NA CASSSTNLQETQYF TGTGCCAGCAGTTCGACTAACCTCCAAGAGACCCAGTACTTC
TRBJ2-7 few TRBV18 NA CASSAPAAEQYF TGTGCCAGCTCAGCGCCGGCGGCCGAGCAGTACTTC
TRBJ1-3 NA TRBV5-1 NA CASSLTGHQSNTIYF TGCGCCAGCAGCTTGACGGGACACCAGTCGAACACCATATATTTT
TRBJ1-6 NA TRBV18 NA CASSPPWQSGDSPLHF TGTGCCAGCTCACCACCGTGGCAGTCAGGGGATTCACCCCTCCACTTT
TRBJ1-2 NA TRBV6-5 TRBD1 CASSRQGYYGYTF TGTGCCAGCAGTCGACAGGGATACTATGGCTACACCTTC
TRBJ2-5 NA TRBV27 TRBD2 CASSYSRGVGETQYF TGTGCCAGCAGTTACTCCCGGGGGGTTGGCGAGACCCAGTACTTC
TRBJ1-4 NA TRBV29-1 NA CSVGGSTNEKLFF TGCAGCGTCGGAGGGTCAACTAATGAAAAACTGTTTTTT
TRBJ2-2 NA TRBV5-1 TRBD1 CASSLEVGQGGTGELFF TGCGCCAGCAGCTTGGAAGTAGGACAGGGCGGGACCGGGGAGCTGTTTTTT
TRBJ2-3 NA TRBV14 NA CASSPPGLSTDTQYF TGTGCCAGCAGCCCCCCAGGGTTGAGCACAGATACGCAGTATTTT
TRBJ2-1 NA TRBV19 TRBD2 CASKSQLAGANEQFF TGTGCCAGTAAATCTCAACTAGCGGGAGCCAATGAGCAGTTCTTC